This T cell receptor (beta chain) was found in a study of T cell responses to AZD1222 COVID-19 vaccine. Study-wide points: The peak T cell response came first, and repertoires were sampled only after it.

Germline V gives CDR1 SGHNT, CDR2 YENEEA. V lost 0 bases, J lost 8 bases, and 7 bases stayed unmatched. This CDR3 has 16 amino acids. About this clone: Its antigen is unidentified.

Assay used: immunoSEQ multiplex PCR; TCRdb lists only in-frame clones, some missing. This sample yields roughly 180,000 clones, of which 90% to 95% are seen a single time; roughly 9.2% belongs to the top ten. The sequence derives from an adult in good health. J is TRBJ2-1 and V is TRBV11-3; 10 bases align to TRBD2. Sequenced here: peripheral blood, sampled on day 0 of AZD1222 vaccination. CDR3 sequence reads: CASSLDGGLAGDEQFF. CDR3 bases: TGTGCCAGCAGCTTAGATGGTGGGCTAGCGGGAGATGAGCAGTTCTTC.